Listed below are T cell receptor beta chains from one sample, sequenced in a study of blood T cells in healthy people across ages. TCRdb reprocessed the 5' RACE reads with MiXCR, giving one entry per CDR3 protein. The sample has 750,000 to 850,000 distinct CDR3 sequences; 20% to 25% are singletons. These data are also associated with another study on T cells of mothers and their children.

Material for sequencing was blood. The receptors shown here come from a boy between 5 and 17 years old in good health. Both conserved end residues are part of each CDR3. The D gene is left open where the match is weak. Clone size is not always given. Where it is, it says once, few, many or a class for expanded clones.

d_gene: -
v_gene: TRBV27
abundance: -
j_gene: TRBJ2-4
CDR3nt: TGTGCCAGCAGTTTGGGGGGTTCAGGAAACATTCAGTACTTC
CDR3aa: CASSLGGSGNIQYF

d_gene: -
v_gene: TRBV7-8
abundance: -
j_gene: TRBJ2-3
CDR3nt: TGTGCCAGCAGCTCGGGGGCAGGGATCTCTAGCACAGATACGCAGTATTTT
CDR3aa: CASSSGAGISSTDTQYF

d_gene: -
v_gene: TRBV28
abundance: few
j_gene: TRBJ1-1
CDR3nt: TGTGCCAGCAGTTTCTTTTGGGCCCTCGAGACCCCTGAAGCTTTCTTT
CDR3aa: CASSFFWALETPEAFF

d_gene: TRBD2
v_gene: TRBV28
abundance: few
j_gene: TRBJ2-5
CDR3nt: TGTGCCAGCAGCTTTAGCGGGAGAGAAGAGACCCAGTACTTC
CDR3aa: CASSFSGREETQYF

d_gene: -
v_gene: TRBV9
abundance: -
j_gene: TRBJ1-2
CDR3nt: TGTGCCAGCAGCGTAGCTACTGCGCAGGGCTCTAACTATGGCTACACCTTC
CDR3aa: CASSVATAQGSNYGYTF

d_gene: -
v_gene: TRBV5-5
abundance: -
j_gene: TRBJ2-2
CDR3nt: TGTGCCAGCAGCTTGTATGGCAGGGGAACCGGGGAGCTGTTTTTT
CDR3aa: CASSLYGRGTGELFF

d_gene: -
v_gene: TRBV7-9
abundance: -
j_gene: TRBJ2-1
CDR3nt: TGTGCCAGCAGCTCTATATATAGAGGCCTCTCCTACAATGAGCAGTTCTTC
CDR3aa: CASSSIYRGLSYNEQFF

d_gene: TRBD2
v_gene: TRBV5-1
abundance: -
j_gene: TRBJ2-7
CDR3nt: TGCGCCAGCAGCTTGAGCCTAGCGGGATTCTACGAGCAGTACTTC
CDR3aa: CASSLSLAGFYEQYF

d_gene: -
v_gene: TRBV2
abundance: -
j_gene: TRBJ2-5
CDR3nt: TGTGCCAGCCTGATGGAGACCCAGTACTTC
CDR3aa: CASLMETQYF

d_gene: TRBD1
v_gene: TRBV29-1
abundance: few
j_gene: TRBJ2-5
CDR3nt: TGCAGCGCTGAGGGGACCTGGGACAGACTACAAGAGACCCAGTACTTC
CDR3aa: CSAEGTWDRLQETQYF

d_gene: -
v_gene: TRBV27
abundance: -
j_gene: TRBJ2-1
CDR3nt: TGTGCCAGCAGTCCGGGAACGTTTTGGGTTTACAATGAGCAGTTCTTC
CDR3aa: CASSPGTFWVYNEQFF

d_gene: -
v_gene: TRBV7-9
abundance: many
j_gene: TRBJ2-1
CDR3nt: TGTGCCAGCAGTCGGACTTCCTACAATGAGCAGTTCTTC
CDR3aa: CASSRTSYNEQFF

d_gene: -
v_gene: TRBV10-2
abundance: few
j_gene: TRBJ1-1
CDR3nt: TGCGCCAGCAGTGATTCTAAAGGACAAATTCCGGCTACCACTGAAGCTTTCTTT
CDR3aa: CASSDSKGQIPATTEAFF

d_gene: -
v_gene: TRBV30
abundance: few
j_gene: TRBJ1-6
CDR3nt: TGTGCCTGGAAGGAGGGTCATTCACCCCTCCACTTT
CDR3aa: CAWKEGHSPLHF

d_gene: TRBD2
v_gene: TRBV7-9
abundance: -
j_gene: TRBJ2-7
CDR3nt: TGTGCCAGCAGCTTCAAGGGAGGGACCTACGAGCAGTACTTC
CDR3aa: CASSFKGGTYEQYF

d_gene: -
v_gene: TRBV12-3/TRBV12-4
abundance: few
j_gene: TRBJ2-4
CDR3nt: TGTGCCAGCAGTTCCGGGGTGCTAAACATTCAGTACTTC
CDR3aa: CASSSGVLNIQYF

d_gene: -
v_gene: TRBV6-1
abundance: few
j_gene: TRBJ1-2
CDR3nt: TGTGCCACCAGACAGGTTTTCGACTATGGCTACACCTTC
CDR3aa: CATRQVFDYGYTF

d_gene: -
v_gene: TRBV5-1
abundance: few
j_gene: TRBJ2-5
CDR3nt: TGCGCCAGCAGCCCTCTTTGGGCCGGAGGGGAGACCCAGTACTTC
CDR3aa: CASSPLWAGGETQYF

d_gene: -
v_gene: TRBV7-9
abundance: -
j_gene: TRBJ2-7
CDR3nt: TGTGCCAGCAGCTTACTTGGCGACGCCTATTCCTACGAGCAGTACTTC
CDR3aa: CASSLLGDAYSYEQYF